Following are 30 T cell receptor beta chains from one sample sequenced in a study of shared clonotypes between healthy human individuals. Here immunoSEQ multiplex PCR was the method, and the copy in TCRdb shows in-frame clones only, minus some. The profile covers fewer than 400,000 clones, with about 74% appearing a single time and 10% to 13% taken by the ten largest. The sequenced sample was memory CD4+ T cells sorted from blood. Subset meaning: CD45RA-negative fraction. Receptors originate from a man aged 25 to 40 in good health.

This clone was seen only a few times. V is TRBV6-6 and J is TRBJ2-7; 7 bases line up with TRBD2. In germline, CDR1 is MNHNY, CDR2 SVGAGI (reference sequence). The CDR3 runs to 16 residues. V was clipped by 0 bases and J by 3 bases; unmatched bases: 8. CDR3 nucleotide sequence: TGTGCCAGCAGTTACTCGATGGGCGGGAGTGGCTACGAGCAGTACTTC. As protein: CASSYSMGGSGYEQYF.

This sequence joins TRBV13 and TRBJ1-5, with no clear D. The germline gives CDR1 PRHDT, CDR2 FYEKMQ (reference sequence). V gave up 0 bases and J gave up 6 bases, with 12 bases separating them. The CDR3 consists of 15 residues. The CDR3 sequence: CASSLGGAKGQPQHF. The CDR3 region has the DNA TGTGCCAGCAGCTTAGGCGGAGCAAAAGGTCAGCCCCAGCATTTT.

V is TRBV20-1 and J is TRBJ2-1; D is undetermined. V lost 5 bases and J 7 bases, leaving 6 bases between the germline ends. CDR1 DFQATT and CDR2 SNEGSKA come from the germline V gene (reference sequence). CDR3 length: 10 residues. The CDR3 region has the DNA TGCAGTGCTGACCGGAATGAGCAGTTCTTC. The encoded protein is CSADRNEQFF.

J is TRBJ1-5 and V is TRBV6-1; D is unclear. Trimming cost V 9 bases and J 4 bases, with 13 bases left between them. The CDR3 has 13 amino acids. CDR1 and CDR2 from the germline V gene are MNHNS and SASEGT. DNA of the CDR3: TGTGCCAGTGGATCGTTTCGGAATCAGCCCCAGCATTTT. It codes for CASGSFRNQPQHF.

V and J are TRBV5-6 and TRBJ1-1; D unclear. V was shortened by 1 base and J by 1 base, with 11 bases between the two germline ends. Per germline, CDR1 SGHDT and CDR2 YYEEEE. This CDR3 has 15 residues. CDR3 DNA: TGTGCCAGCAGCTTGTCGTGGCGAGGGAACACTGAAGCTTTCTTT. Protein: CASSLSWRGNTEAFF.

The chain couples TRBV7-2 to TRBJ2-1; TRBD1 or TRBD2 may be the D gene (5 bases each). V gave up 5 bases and J gave up 6 bases, with 14 bases separating them. The CDR3 runs to 14 residues. Germline V lookup: CDR1 SGHTA, CDR2 FQGNSA. CDR3 amino acids: CASSPYRDGNEQFF. The CDR3 DNA reads TGTGCCAGCAGCCCCTACCGGGACGGCAATGAGCAGTTCTTC. Drawing the rest from reference TRBV7-2 and TRBJ2-1, the complete variable domain is GAGVSQSPSNKVTEKGKDVELRCDPISGHTALYWYRQSLGQGLEFLIYFQGNSAPDKSGLPSDRFSAERTGGSVSTLTIQRTQQEDSAVYLCASSPYRDGNEQFFGPGTRLTVL.

This clone was seen once. The rearrangement links TRBV7-8 to TRBJ2-5; D gene uncertain. This CDR3 comprises 16 residues. Germline-derived CDR1 and CDR2 are SGHVS and FQNEAQ. The V gene lost 4 bases and the J gene lost 5 bases, with 20 bases spanning the gap. The CDR3 nucleotides read TGTGCCAGCAGCTCCCGTAATGTTGGCCGACGGGAGACCCAGTACTTC. This sequence encodes CASSSRNVGRRETQYF.

The J gene is TRBJ1-2, the V gene TRBV6-5, with D unresolved. In germline, CDR1 is MNHEY, CDR2 SVGAGI. The CDR3 is 12 amino acids. The V end was cut by 5 bases, the J end by 4 bases, with 8 bases between. CDR3: CASSPASYGYTF. CDR3 coding DNA: TGTGCCAGCAGTCCAGCGTCCTATGGCTACACCTTC.

The chain is built from TRBV5-1 and TRBJ1-1; a weak D match, TRBD1 (6 bases). V was clipped by 6 bases and J by 0 bases, with 15 bases between them. CDR1 and CDR2 from the germline V gene are SGHRS and YFSETQ. The CDR3 extends over 15 amino acids. The CDR3 is CASTERTAMNTEAFF. DNA of the CDR3: TGCGCCAGCACGGAGAGGACAGCGATGAACACTGAAGCTTTCTTT.

The chain uses TRBV18 and TRBJ2-7; 12 bases align to TRBD1. Germline loops: CDR1 KGHSH, CDR2 LQKENI. V lost 4 bases, J lost 7 bases, and 11 bases stayed unmatched. CDR3 length: 16 amino acids. The CDR3 spells CASSRDRGLSLYEQYF. The CDR3 DNA reads as TGTGCCAGCTCACGGGACAGGGGGCTATCCCTATATGAGCAGTACTTC.

This rearrangement joins TRBV10-1 to TRBJ2-7; D ambiguous. Germline CDR1 is WNHNN and CDR2 is SYGVQD (reference sequence). This CDR3 contains 11 residues. V lost 8 bases and J 3 bases, leaving 8 bases between the germline ends. CDR3 sequence (DNA): TGCGCCAGCGGGAACGGCTACGAGCAGTACTTC. It encodes CASGNGYEQYF.

The chain recombines TRBV29-1 with TRBJ2-1; no clear D. Germline assignment: CDR1 SQVTM and CDR2 ANQGSEA. V lost 4 bases and J 0 bases, leaving 10 bases between the germline ends. CDR3 size: 14 residues. CDR3 nucleotide sequence: TGCAGCGTTGCAGGCGGAAACTCCTACAATGAGCAGTTCTTC. Protein: CSVAGGNSYNEQFF.

V and J are TRBV11-2 and TRBJ2-1; 9 bases fit TRBD1. This CDR3 spans 13 amino acids. V trimming: 3 bases; J trimming: 7 bases; junction bases outside the gene matches: 1. Looked up from germline, CDR1 is SGHAT and CDR2 is FQNNGV. As DNA, the CDR3 is TGTGCCAGCAGCTTTGGGACAGGGAATGAGCAGTTCTTC. As protein: CASSFGTGNEQFF.

The chain couples TRBV29-1 to TRBJ2-1; D is perhaps TRBD2 (5 bases). The germline V gene has CDR1 SQVTM and CDR2 ANQGSEA. The V gene lost 4 bases and the J gene lost 0 bases, with 10 bases spanning the gap. The CDR3 length is 14 residues. For the CDR3, the DNA is TGCAGCGTTGTCCTAGCCAGCTCCTACAATGAGCAGTTCTTC. Translated, it gives CSVVLASSYNEQFF.

This clone was seen a single time. The chain recombines TRBV12-5 with TRBJ2-5; D is unclear. CDR1 is LGHNT and CDR2 is FRNRAP in the germline V gene. The CDR3 sequence is 13 residues long. V was cut by 0 bases and J by 7 bases, with 9 bases left in between. The CDR3 sequence is CASGLVSDGTQYF. The CDR3 DNA sequence: TGTGCTAGTGGTTTGGTCTCTGATGGGACCCAGTACTTC. The full variable domain, with the rest looked up from reference TRBV12-5 and TRBJ2-5, is DARVTQTPRHKVTEMGQEVTMRCQPILGHNTVFWYRQTMMQGLELLAYFRNRAPLDDSGMPKDRFSAEMPDATLATLKIQPSEPRDSAVYFCASGLVSDGTQYFGPGTRLLVL.

The rearrangement links TRBV10-1 to TRBJ1-2; unclear D gene. Per germline, CDR1 WNHNN and CDR2 SYGVQD (reference sequence). Trimming stripped 0 bases from V and 4 bases from J, with 6 bases between. This CDR3 contains 13 residues. Here the CDR3 reads CASSESRAYGYTF. DNA for the CDR3: TGCGCCAGCAGTGAGTCACGGGCCTATGGCTACACCTTC.

The chain employs TRBV28 and TRBJ1-5; weak D call: TRBD1 (6 bases). In germline, CDR1 is MDHEN, CDR2 SYDVKM. The V and J ends lost 4 bases and 5 bases respectively, with 12 bases between them. The CDR3 has 14 amino acids. CDR3 nucleotide sequence: TGTGCCAGCAGTTCAGACAGGAAAGATCAGCCCCAGCATTTT. The encoded protein is CASSSDRKDQPQHF.

The gene calls are TRBV5-1 and TRBJ2-5; D is unresolved. Germline-derived CDR1 and CDR2 are SGHRS and YFSETQ. This CDR3 is built from 16 residues. The V end lost 5 bases, the J end lost 1 base, and 18 bases lay between the germline ends. The CDR3, as DNA: TGCGCCAGCAGTTTATTCATCGATTGGTCCCAAGAGACCCAGTACTTC. Its translation is CASSLFIDWSQETQYF.

This chain links TRBV2 with TRBJ2-5, with 9 bases aligning to TRBD2. V was clipped by 11 bases and J by 2 bases; unmatched bases: 6. The CDR3 consists of 13 residues. Germline loops: CDR1 SNHLY, CDR2 FYNNEI. CDR3 sequence reads: CASGLAGQETQYF. In DNA form, the CDR3 reads TGTGCCTCTGGGCTAGCGGGACAAGAGACCCAGTACTTC.

The chain recombines TRBV7-2 with TRBJ2-5; D could derive from TRBD1 or TRBD2 (6 bases each). Germline lookup yields CDR1 SGHTA and CDR2 FQGNSA. V gave up 4 bases and J gave up 5 bases, with 17 bases separating them. CDR3 size: 15 residues. For the CDR3, the DNA is TGTGCCAGCAGCTCCGACGGGGGCCGGGCGGAGACCCAGTACTTC. Protein product: CASSSDGGRAETQYF.

Points on this clone: Other DNA sequences in this specimen translate into the identical CDR3. The genes are TRBV7-2 and TRBJ2-7, with D possibly matching TRBD1 (6 bases). Germline V CDR1 and CDR2: SGHTA, FQGNSA. The germline V and J ends were trimmed by 1 base and 0 bases, with 10 bases remaining between them. The CDR3 contains 15 residues. Written as DNA, the CDR3 is TGTGCCAGCAGCTTAGGGGGGCAGAGCTCCTACGAGCAGTACTTC. It specifies CASSLGGQSSYEQYF. The full variable domain, in which reference TRBV7-2 and TRBJ2-7 provide the parts outside the CDR3, is GAGVSQSPSNKVTEKGKDVELRCDPISGHTALYWYRQSLGQGLEFLIYFQGNSAPDKSGLPSDRFSAERTGGSVSTLTIQRTQQEDSAVYLCASSLGGQSSYEQYFGPGTRLTVT.

This chain uses TRBV5-1 with TRBJ2-1; D is perhaps TRBD2 (5 bases). The CDR3 totals 15 residues. Trimming removed 7 bases from V and 0 bases from J, with 14 bases in between. Germline values: CDR1 SGHRS, CDR2 YFSETQ. The CDR3 loop reads CASHSSGNSYNEQFF. In nucleotides, the CDR3 is TGCGCCAGCCACTCTTCGGGGAACTCCTACAATGAGCAGTTCTTC.

The V and J genes are TRBV19 and TRBJ2-2; maybe TRBD2 (6 bases). From germline, CDR1 is LNHDA and CDR2 SQIVND (reference sequence). The CDR3 sequence is 14 residues long. Trimming took 3 bases from V and 7 from J, leaving 12 bases between them. CDR3 protein: CASSMRGGDGELFF. The CDR3 DNA reads as TGTGCCAGTAGTATGAGAGGAGGGGACGGGGAGCTGTTTTTT.

This sequence joins TRBV7-2 and TRBJ2-1; D gene unclear. With 1 base removed from V and 7 bases from J, the gap between germline ends came to 11 bases. CDR1 is SGHTA, CDR2 FQGNSA, per germline. This CDR3 is 14 amino acids long. CDR3 amino acids: CASSLGLAANEQFF. The CDR3 DNA is TGTGCCAGCAGCTTAGGGTTGGCGGCGAATGAGCAGTTCTTC.

The chain joins TRBV7-8 to TRBJ2-1; 9 bases are shared with TRBD2. In germline, CDR1 is SGHVS, CDR2 FQNEAQ. Trimming removed 0 bases from V and 10 bases from J; junction bases left unmatched: 10. The length of the CDR3 is 16 residues. In DNA, the CDR3 is TGTGCCAGCAGCTTAGCGCGGGAGGGCCGGGTAAACGAGCAGTTCTTC. Amino acids: CASSLAREGRVNEQFF.

There are a few counts of this clone. The chain recombines TRBV6-1 with TRBJ2-3; maybe TRBD1 (5 bases). The V end lost 7 bases, the J end lost 3 bases, and 17 bases lay between the germline ends. CDR3 length: 15 amino acids. Germline assignment: CDR1 MNHNS and CDR2 SASEGT. CDR3 sequence: CASKGQGSRTDTQYF. CDR3 nucleotides: TGTGCCAGCAAAGGTCAGGGATCGCGGACAGATACGCAGTATTTT.

This chain connects TRBV12-2 to TRBJ1-4. TRBV12-2 is assigned pseudogene status. The CDR3 loop spans 16 amino acids. In nucleotides, the CDR3 is TGTGCAAGTCGCTTACGACAAAGGGACGGCGATGAAAAACTGTTTTTT. It yields the protein CASRLRQRDGDEKLFF.

This chain connects TRBV6-1 to TRBJ2-7, with 8 nucleotides matching TRBD2. Germline CDR1 MNHNS, CDR2 SASEGT. The CDR3 totals 14 residues. The V segment lost 6 bases and the J segment 6 bases; nucleotides outside the gene matches: 10. Here the CDR3 DNA reads TGTGCCAGCAGAGCAGCGGGAGCGCCTACCGAGCAGTACTTC. This translates into CASRAAGAPTEQYF.

CDR3 nucleotide sequence: TGTGCCAGCAGCCAAGACGTCTCCTACGAGCAGTACTTC. Protein: CASSQDVSYEQYF. This chain links TRBV4-2 with TRBJ2-7; D not certain. The CDR3 consists of 13 residues. In germline, CDR1 is LGHNA, CDR2 YNFKEQ. V lost 0 bases, J lost 0 bases, and 3 bases lay in between.

The rearrangement uses TRBV28 and TRBJ2-7; TRBD2 is a possible D gene (6 bases). Germline V CDR1 and CDR2: MDHEN, SYDVKM. Trimming stripped 1 base from V and 2 bases from J, with 15 bases between. The CDR3 runs to 16 residues. CDR3 DNA: TGTGCCAGCAGTTTATTTTCGGGAGCGAACCCCTACGAGCAGTACTTC. It codes for CASSLFSGANPYEQYF.